These 20 T cell receptor beta chains originate from one sample sequenced in a study of early T cells in non-severe SARS-CoV-2 infection. One entry per CDR3 protein results from TCRdb running MiXCR on the 5' RACE reads. The table has tens of thousands of distinct CDR3 sequences, 13% seen once. The sample was whole blood. Receptor source: an adult who was a healthcare worker with PCR-confirmed SARS-CoV-2 infection or an uninfected control (not recorded which).

As for this clonotype: A much larger clonotype is one base distant, so this may be a read error. The J gene is TRBJ1-2, the V gene TRBV18, with a weak D call TRBD1 (5 bases). Germline loops: CDR1 KGHSH, CDR2 LQKENI. The CDR3 is made up of 13 amino acids. The CDR3 bases are TGTGCCGGCTCACCCGACAGCGCCTATGGCTACACCTTC. Its translation is CAGSPDSAYGYTF.

This clonotype was detected ten times or more. V is TRBV20-1 and J is TRBJ2-7, with D possibly called TRBD1 or TRBD2 (5 bases each). The CDR3 loop spans 16 amino acids. From germline, CDR1 is DFQATT and CDR2 SNEGSKA (reference sequence). Between the trimmed V and J ends, which lost 0 bases and 2 bases, there was a span of 17 bases. CDR3 sequence: CSARDFRRGDPYEQYF. For the CDR3, the DNA is TGCAGTGCTAGAGATTTTCGGAGAGGGGACCCCTACGAGCAGTACTTC.

The chain recombines TRBV12-3 or TRBV12-4 with TRBJ2-5; perhaps TRBD2 as D (7 bases). Trimming took off 6 bases at V and 5 bases at J, with 19 bases between the two ends. CDR3 length: 15 amino acids. The CDR3 here is CASSSTRGGGETQYF. The CDR3, as DNA: TGTGCCAGCAGCTCGACCCGAGGGGGAGGGGAGACCCAGTACTTC.

The chain's CDR3 is CSWGLAEQFF. In nucleotides, the CDR3 is TGCAGCTGGGGGTTGGCTGAGCAGTTCTTC. J is TRBJ2-1 and V is TRBV29-1; D possibly matches TRBD1 or TRBD2 (5 bases each). This CDR3 has 10 amino acids. The V end lost 8 bases, the J end lost 9 bases, and 11 bases lay between the germline ends. The germline V gene encodes CDR1 SQVTM and CDR2 ANQGSEA.

This clonotype was counted ten times or more. CDR3 amino acids: CATSADTRRNEQFF. The CDR3 nucleotides read TGTGCCACCAGCGCAGACACCCGCAGGAATGAGCAGTTCTTC. The chain links TRBV15 to TRBJ2-1; D is ambiguous. The length of the CDR3 is 14 residues. V gave up 5 bases and J gave up 7 bases, with 15 bases separating them. Per the germline V gene, CDR1 is LNHNV and CDR2 is YYDKDF (reference sequence).

This clonotype has at least ten counts. The chain has TRBV7-9 and TRBJ2-5; unclear D gene. Germline V lookup: CDR1 SEHNR, CDR2 FQNEAQ (reference sequence). V shed 4 bases and J shed 5 bases, with 17 bases lying between them. The CDR3 runs 15 residues. The CDR3, as DNA: TGTGCCAGCAGCTCCCCCGGGCCAGTGGGGGAGACCCAGTACTTC. This encodes CASSSPGPVGETQYF. Filled out from reference TRBV7-9 and TRBJ2-5, the complete variable domain reads DTGVSQNPRHKITKRGQNVTFRCDPISEHNRLYWYRQTLGQGPEFLTYFQNEAQLEKSRLLSDRFSAERPKGSFSTLEIQRTEQGDSAMYLCASSSPGPVGETQYFGPGTRLLVL.

This clonotype showed up many times. The gene calls are TRBV5-5 and TRBJ2-3; TRBD2 matches 10 bases. This CDR3 spans 16 amino acids. J was trimmed by 6 bases and V by 4 bases; bases with no gene match: 11. Per the germline V gene, CDR1 is SGHKS and CDR2 is YYEKEE (reference sequence). The CDR3 reads CASSQGASGGMDTQYF. As DNA, the CDR3 is TGTGCCAGCAGCCAGGGGGCTAGCGGGGGCATGGATACGCAGTATTTT.

This clonotype was recorded at least ten times. The rearrangement links TRBV3-1 to TRBJ2-3; 11 bases are shared with TRBD2. The CDR3 length is 14 residues. V dropped 1 base and J dropped 10; count of bases not matched to a gene: 4. CDR1 LGHDT and CDR2 YNNKEL come from the germline V gene (reference sequence). CDR3 residues: CASSQGLAGGPQYF. CDR3 coding DNA: TGTGCCAGCAGCCAAGGTCTAGCGGGGGGCCCGCAGTATTTT.

Many counts were recorded for this clonotype. V gene TRBV5-6 combines with J gene TRBJ2-3, with 7 bases aligning to TRBD1. Germline CDR1 SGHDT, CDR2 YYEEEE. The CDR3 loop spans 14 amino acids. J lost 2 bases, V lost 2 bases, and 2 bases had no gene match. The CDR3 sequence: CASSFGQDTDTQYF. The CDR3, as DNA: TGTGCCAGCAGCTTCGGACAGGACACAGATACGCAGTATTTT.

In DNA, the CDR3 is TGCGCCAGCAGCCCGACTAGCGGGGGGTTTACAGATACGCAGTATTTT. Protein product: CASSPTSGGFTDTQYF. The rearrangement joins TRBV4-3 to TRBJ2-3, with TRBD2 identical over 13 bases. The CDR3 spans 16 residues. CDR1 is LGHNA and CDR2 is YSLEER in the germline V gene. The junction had 4 bases not matched to a gene; V was cut back by 4 bases and J by 3 bases.

The gene calls are TRBV6-5 and TRBJ2-5; 10 positions match TRBD2. Germline values: CDR1 MNHEY, CDR2 SVGAGI. The CDR3 is 14 residues long. J was trimmed by 9 bases and V by 4 bases; bases with no gene match: 8. CDR3 sequence (DNA): TGTGCCAGCAGTTTAGCGGGGGGAAGGTGGGCCCAGTACTTC. It yields the protein CASSLAGGRWAQYF.

This clonotype was counted ten times or more. The chain recombines TRBV6-6 with TRBJ2-3; TRBD1 might be the D (5 bases). Deletions cut 2 bases from V and 3 bases from J, with 9 bases between. Germline V gives CDR1 MNHNY, CDR2 SVGAGI (reference sequence). CDR3 length: 14 amino acids. Here the CDR3 reads CASSYRGRTDTQYF. CDR3 coding DNA: TGTGCCAGCAGTTACAGGGGTCGTACAGATACGCAGTATTTT.

In its sample, this clonotype was seen many times. This chain uses TRBV7-3 with TRBJ2-3; 9 bases agree with TRBD2. The CDR3 runs to 16 residues. Germline lookup yields CDR1 SGHTA and CDR2 FQGTGA. The trim removed 5 bases at V and 0 bases at J, leaving 6 bases unmatched. The CDR3 DNA follows: TGTGCCAGCAGCCGTAGCGGGGGAATTAGCACAGATACGCAGTATTTT. This codes for CASSRSGGISTDTQYF.

This clonotype was detected a few times. The genes are TRBV29-1 and TRBJ1-2, with D possibly matching TRBD1 (5 bases). V dropped 2 bases and J dropped 7 bases, with 8 bases sitting between them. CDR3 length: 11 amino acids. From germline, CDR1 is SQVTM and CDR2 ANQGSEA. The CDR3 DNA sequence: TGCAGCGTTGAAAAGGGGTCTGGCTACACCTTC. Translated, it gives CSVEKGSGYTF.

This chain joins TRBV10-2 and TRBJ2-1; 9 positions match TRBD2. The CDR3 spans 15 residues. The V gene's germline CDR1 is WSHSY and CDR2 SAAADI. After removal of 3 bases from V and 7 bases from J, the junction contained 7 bases not matched to a gene. CDR3 in DNA: TGCGCCAGCAGTGAAATAGCGGGGGTTGGAAATGAGCAGTTCTTC. Protein product: CASSEIAGVGNEQFF.

There are many counts of this clonotype. The genes are TRBV5-4 and TRBJ2-2; 8 bases fit TRBD1. Looked up from germline, CDR1 is SGHNT and CDR2 is YYREEE (reference sequence). This CDR3 contains 17 residues. J gave up 2 bases and V 3 bases, and 9 bases lay outside the gene matches. CDR3 sequence reads: CASSSALRGPNTGELFF. The CDR3 nucleotides are TGTGCCAGCAGCTCTGCCCTCAGGGGGCCTAACACCGGGGAGCTGTTTTTT.

This clonotype was seen repeatedly, ten times or more. As DNA, the CDR3 is TGTGCCAGCTCACCGGGCAGGGGCGCCTACAATGAGCAGTTCTTC. This codes for CASSPGRGAYNEQFF. The V and J genes are TRBV18 and TRBJ2-1; D perhaps matches TRBD1 (6 bases). The germline gives CDR1 KGHSH, CDR2 LQKENI. The CDR3 length is 15 residues. V was trimmed by 3 bases and J by 2 bases, leaving 11 bases between them.

This chain joins TRBV5-1 and TRBJ2-1, with 10 bases lining up with TRBD1. This CDR3 has 15 amino acids. The V gene end was trimmed by 4 bases and the J gene end by 9 bases; junction bases not matched to a gene: 10. Germline CDR1 reads SGHRS; CDR2 reads YFSETQ. Here the CDR3 reads CASSATGGVEGEQFF. For the CDR3, the DNA is TGCGCCAGCAGCGCGACAGGGGGCGTCGAGGGTGAGCAGTTCTTC.

This clonotype has at least ten counts. The chain combines TRBV2 with TRBJ2-6; D not resolved. CDR1 and CDR2 (germline): SNHLY, FYNNEI. The CDR3 spans 14 residues. Trimming removed 9 bases from V and 0 bases from J, with 9 bases in between. The CDR3 sequence is CARYESSGANVLTF. The CDR3, as DNA: TGTGCCAGATATGAGAGCTCTGGGGCCAACGTCCTGACTTTC.

This clonotype was seen at least ten times. The chain recombines TRBV20-1 with TRBJ2-1; no firm D call. Germline V lookup: CDR1 DFQATT, CDR2 SNEGSKA (reference sequence). The CDR3 spans 13 residues. V lost 5 bases and J 0 bases, leaving 8 bases between the germline ends. The CDR3 DNA follows: TGCAGTGCTTGGGCGAGCTCCTACAATGAGCAGTTCTTC. This translates into CSAWASSYNEQFF.